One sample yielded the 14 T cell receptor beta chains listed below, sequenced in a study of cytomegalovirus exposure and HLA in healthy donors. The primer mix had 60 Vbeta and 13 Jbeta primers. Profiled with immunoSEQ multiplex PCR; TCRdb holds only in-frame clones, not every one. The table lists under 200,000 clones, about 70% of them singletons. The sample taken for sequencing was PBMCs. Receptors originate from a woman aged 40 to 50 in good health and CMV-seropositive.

The CDR3 loop is CAISRVAGSTDTQYF. DNA for the CDR3: TGTGCCATCAGTCGAGTAGCGGGAAGCACAGATACGCAGTATTTT. The rearrangement links TRBV10-3 to TRBJ2-3, with TRBD2 matching over 8 bases. Germline lookup yields CDR1 ENHRY and CDR2 SYGVKD. V lost 5 bases, J lost 0 bases, and 4 bases stayed unmatched. The length of the CDR3 is 15 residues.

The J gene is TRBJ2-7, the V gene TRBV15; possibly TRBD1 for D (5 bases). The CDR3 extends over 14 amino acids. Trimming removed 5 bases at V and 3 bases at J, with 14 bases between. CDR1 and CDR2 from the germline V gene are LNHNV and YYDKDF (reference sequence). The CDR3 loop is CATSAGHWFYEQYF. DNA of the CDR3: TGTGCCACCAGCGCCGGACACTGGTTCTACGAGCAGTACTTC.

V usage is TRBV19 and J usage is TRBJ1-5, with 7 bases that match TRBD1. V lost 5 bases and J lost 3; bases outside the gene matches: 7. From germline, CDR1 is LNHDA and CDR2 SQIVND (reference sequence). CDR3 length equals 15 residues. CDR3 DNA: TGTGCCAGTAGTGCCCGGGACAGACCCAATCAGCCCCAGCATTTT. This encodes CASSARDRPNQPQHF.

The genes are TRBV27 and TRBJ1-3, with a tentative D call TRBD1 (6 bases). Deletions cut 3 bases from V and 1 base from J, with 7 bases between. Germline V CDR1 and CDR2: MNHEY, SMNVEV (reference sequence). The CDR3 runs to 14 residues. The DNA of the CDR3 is TGTGCCAGCAGTTTGCAGGGGTCTGGAAACACCATATATTTT. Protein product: CASSLQGSGNTIYF.

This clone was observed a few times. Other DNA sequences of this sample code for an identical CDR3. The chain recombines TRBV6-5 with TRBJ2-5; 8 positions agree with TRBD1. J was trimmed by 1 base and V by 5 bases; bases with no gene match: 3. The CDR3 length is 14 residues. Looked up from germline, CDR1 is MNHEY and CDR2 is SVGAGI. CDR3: CASSRGQGQETQYF. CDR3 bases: TGTGCCAGCAGTAGAGGACAGGGCCAAGAGACCCAGTACTTC.

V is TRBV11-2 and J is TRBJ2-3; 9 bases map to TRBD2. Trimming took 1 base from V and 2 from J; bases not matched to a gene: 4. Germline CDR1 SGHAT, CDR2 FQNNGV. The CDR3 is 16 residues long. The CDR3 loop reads CASSLVTSGFTDTQYF. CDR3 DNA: TGTGCCAGCAGCTTAGTAACTAGCGGGTTCACAGATACGCAGTATTTT.

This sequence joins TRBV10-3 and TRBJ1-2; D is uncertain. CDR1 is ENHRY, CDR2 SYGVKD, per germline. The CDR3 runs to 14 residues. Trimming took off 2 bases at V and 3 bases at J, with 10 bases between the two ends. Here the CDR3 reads CAISERQVDYGYTF. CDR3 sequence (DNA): TGTGCCATCAGTGAGAGGCAGGTAGACTATGGCTACACCTTC.

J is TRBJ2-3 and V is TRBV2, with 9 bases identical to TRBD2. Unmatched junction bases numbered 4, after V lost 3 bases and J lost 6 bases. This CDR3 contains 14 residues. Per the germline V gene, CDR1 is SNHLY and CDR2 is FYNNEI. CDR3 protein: CASSEGTSSDTQYF. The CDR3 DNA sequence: TGTGCCAGCAGTGAGGGGACTAGCTCTGATACGCAGTATTTT.

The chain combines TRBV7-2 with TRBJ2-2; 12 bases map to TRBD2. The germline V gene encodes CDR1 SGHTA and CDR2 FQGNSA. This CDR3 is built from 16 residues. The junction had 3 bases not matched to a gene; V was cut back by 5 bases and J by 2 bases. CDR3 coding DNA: TGTGCCAGCAGCCCCGGACTAGCGGGAAACACCGGGGAGCTGTTTTTT. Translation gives CASSPGLAGNTGELFF.

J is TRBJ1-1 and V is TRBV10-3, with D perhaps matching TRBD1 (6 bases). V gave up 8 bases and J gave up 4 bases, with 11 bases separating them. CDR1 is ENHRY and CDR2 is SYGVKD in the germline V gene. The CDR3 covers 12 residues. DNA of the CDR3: TGTGCCATCGGGGGCGTAGGCACTGAAGCTTTCTTT. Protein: CAIGGVGTEAFF.

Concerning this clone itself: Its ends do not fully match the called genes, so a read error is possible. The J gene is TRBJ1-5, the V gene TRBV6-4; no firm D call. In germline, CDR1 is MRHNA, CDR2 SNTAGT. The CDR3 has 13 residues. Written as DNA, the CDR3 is TGTGCCGGCAGTGAAGACTTGAATCAGCCCCAGCATTTT. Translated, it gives CAGSEDLNQPQHF.

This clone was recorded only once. The CDR3 DNA is TGTGCCAGCACCCCGTTAAACCTAGGTGAAGCTTTCTTT. The encoded protein is CASTPLNLGEAFF. V and J are TRBV9 and TRBJ1-1; unclear D gene. Deletions cut 6 bases from V and 7 bases from J, with 16 bases between. The CDR3 consists of 13 residues. CDR1 SGDLS and CDR2 YYNGEE come from the germline V gene.

As DNA, the CDR3 is TGTGCCAGCATATCTGGCGGGTCTAGGATCACGCAGTATTTT. It codes for CASISGGSRITQYF. The chain joins TRBV28 to TRBJ2-3; possibly TRBD2 for D (5 bases). CDR1 and CDR2 from the germline V gene are MDHEN and SYDVKM. This CDR3 has 14 amino acids. Trimming shortened V by 7 bases and J by 9 bases, and 20 bases separated the two germline ends.

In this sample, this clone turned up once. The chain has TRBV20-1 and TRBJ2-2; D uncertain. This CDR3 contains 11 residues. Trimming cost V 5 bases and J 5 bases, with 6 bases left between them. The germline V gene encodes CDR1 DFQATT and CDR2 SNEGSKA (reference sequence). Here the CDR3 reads CSAPYTGELFF. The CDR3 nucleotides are TGCAGTGCTCCTTATACCGGGGAGCTGTTTTTT.